The clone carrying this TCR beta chain was seen a single time. What it binds is unknown. The table came from immunoSEQ multiplex PCR; TCRdb's copy has only in-frame clones and leaves some out. Of over 100,000 clones listed, approximately 85% are singletons. This entry comes from a study of T cell responses to AZD1222 COVID-19 vaccine. The CDR3 extends over 11 amino acids. The V and J ends lost 8 bases and 8 bases respectively, with 10 bases between them. Findings of the study overall: The sample set comprised mostly white British donors with more females, and clonal diversity was possibly underestimated.

This specimen consisted of peripheral blood, obtained 28 days after the second dose of the MenACWY control vaccine. The J gene is TRBJ2-1, the V gene TRBV12-3 or TRBV12-4; D gene unclear. The TCR was taken from an adult who received the MenACWY meningococcal vaccine as a control. The CDR3 loop reads CASLITHEQFF. CDR3 nucleotide sequence: TGTGCCAGCCTTATAACCCATGAGCAGTTCTTC.